These 26 T cell receptor beta chains came from one sample sequenced in a study of blood T cell repertoires in COVID-19. The repertoire was sequenced with immunoSEQ multiplex PCR; TCRdb's copy has only in-frame clones and lacks some. Among 220,000 or so clones, more than 75% were seen once, and the ten largest hold approximately 2.6%. Sequenced: peripheral blood. The receptors were gathered from a man aged 50 to 60 who had recovered from COVID-19.

The V gene is TRBV28, the J gene TRBJ2-7; 10 positions match TRBD1. This CDR3 comprises 14 residues. Trimming took 4 bases from V and 4 from J; bases not matched to a gene: 4. Germline CDR1 reads MDHEN; CDR2 reads SYDVKM. The CDR3 is CASSYGQGGYEQYF. DNA for the CDR3: TGTGCCAGCAGTTACGGACAGGGGGGTTACGAGCAGTACTTC.

The V call is TRBV9, the J call TRBJ2-3; possible D gene TRBD2, 7 bases. This CDR3 is 15 amino acids long. Germline V CDR1 and CDR2: SGDLS, YYNGEE. V lost 6 bases and J lost 6, with 20 bases in between. CDR3 bases: TGTGCCAGCACCTCGGGGGGCGGGACGACCGATACGCAGTATTTT. This codes for CASTSGGGTTDTQYF.

The chain is built from TRBV5-4 and TRBJ2-1; 8 nucleotides align to TRBD2. Germline-derived CDR1 and CDR2 are SGHNT and YYREEE (reference sequence). V gave up 6 bases and J gave up 9 bases; unmatched junction bases: 17. The CDR3 length is 16 residues. The CDR3 sequence: CASNSPGTRSKTEQFF. Written as DNA, the CDR3 is TGTGCCAGCAACTCCCCCGGGACTAGGTCTAAGACTGAGCAGTTCTTC.

The chain recombines TRBV19 with TRBJ1-4; perhaps TRBD1 as D (5 bases). The germline V gene encodes CDR1 LNHDA and CDR2 SQIVND (reference sequence). This CDR3 has 15 amino acids. V was pared by 5 bases and J by 7 bases, with 17 bases between. The CDR3, as DNA: TGTGCCAGTAGTCTCGGGATTCTGGGGGGTGAAAAACTGTTTTTT. Protein product: CASSLGILGGEKLFF.

The chain links TRBV30 to TRBJ1-2; D remains unclear. This CDR3 has 14 amino acids. V was shortened by 5 bases and J by 0 bases, with 13 bases between the two germline ends. Germline lookup yields CDR1 GTSNPN and CDR2 SVGIG (reference sequence). The CDR3 DNA sequence: TGTGCCTGGCAAAGACGGGTAGCTAACTATGGCTACACCTTC. Protein: CAWQRRVANYGYTF.

The chain links TRBV10-1 to TRBJ2-7; D remains unclear. The germline gives CDR1 WNHNN, CDR2 SYGVQD (reference sequence). This CDR3 has 12 amino acids. Trimming left V 2 bases short and J 3 bases short, with 5 bases between. The CDR3 sequence: CASSERGYEQYF. In nucleotides, the CDR3 is TGCGCCAGCAGTGAGAGAGGCTACGAGCAGTACTTC.

This chain uses TRBV2 with TRBJ2-7; D is perhaps TRBD1 (5 bases). The germline CDR1 and CDR2 sequences are SNHLY and FYNNEI. This CDR3 comprises 15 residues. The V end lost 6 bases, the J end lost 3 bases, and 18 bases lay between the germline ends. CDR3 amino acids: CASSETPDIFYEQYF. CDR3 bases: TGTGCCAGCAGCGAGACACCGGACATTTTCTACGAGCAGTACTTC.

The chain has TRBV7-9 and TRBJ1-3; weak D call: TRBD1 (5 bases). This CDR3 has 14 residues. Germline CDR1 is SEHNR and CDR2 is FQNEAQ (reference sequence). Trimming removed 5 bases from V and 2 bases from J, with 10 bases in between. In nucleotides, the CDR3 is TGTGCCAGCAGCGACAGACCAACTGGAAACACCATATATTTT. Amino acids: CASSDRPTGNTIYF.

This chain uses TRBV2 with TRBJ2-1; 11 positions agree with TRBD2. The CDR3 consists of 15 residues. CDR1 is SNHLY and CDR2 is FYNNEI in the germline V gene. Trimming at V came to 9 bases and at J to 8 bases, leaving 12 bases not matched to a gene. CDR3 in amino acids: CASPVAGGLSDEQFF. In DNA, the CDR3 is TGTGCCAGTCCTGTAGCGGGAGGGCTATCAGATGAGCAGTTCTTC.

The chain employs TRBV6-1 and TRBJ1-1; D is possibly TRBD1 (5 bases). The V gene lost 2 bases and the J gene lost 11 bases, with 15 bases spanning the gap. The CDR3 runs to 13 residues. Germline CDR1 is MNHNS and CDR2 is SASEGT. CDR3 protein: CASSEQGGGRAFF. The CDR3 nucleotides read TGTGCCAGCAGTGAACAGGGCGGTGGTCGTGCTTTCTTT.

This clone was observed a handful of times. This chain links TRBV6-5 with TRBJ2-7; weak D call: TRBD1 (5 bases). The CDR3 consists of 13 residues. Germline values: CDR1 MNHEY, CDR2 SVGAGI. Trimming left V 0 bases short and J 7 bases short, with 10 bases between. CDR3: CASSYSAGWEQYF. CDR3 sequence (DNA): TGTGCCAGCAGTTACTCGGCAGGGTGGGAGCAGTACTTC.

The rearrangement uses TRBV7-4 and TRBJ2-7; TRBD2 matches 7 bases. The J segment lost 4 bases and the V segment lost 1 base, leaving 13 bases of the junction unmatched. CDR1 and CDR2 from the germline V gene are SGHVT and SQSDAQ. CDR3 length equals 17 residues. The CDR3 loop reads CASSLEGGSATTYEQYF. The DNA for the CDR3 is TGTGCCAGCAGCTTAGAAGGCGGGAGTGCAACCACATACGAGCAGTACTTC.

This chain connects TRBV5-1 to TRBJ2-2, with D uncertain. V was shortened by 0 bases and J by 7 bases, with 7 bases between the two germline ends. CDR3 length: 13 amino acids. The germline V gene encodes CDR1 SGHRS and CDR2 YFSETQ. The CDR3 coding sequence is TGCGCCAGCAGCTTGGACCCGGGCGGGGAGCTGTTTTTT. Translating it yields CASSLDPGGELFF.

This chain joins TRBV25-1 and TRBJ2-2; unclear D gene. The CDR3 has 11 residues. CDR1 MGHDK and CDR2 SYGVNS come from the germline V gene. V lost 2 bases and J lost 8, with 3 bases in between. CDR3 nucleotides: TGTGCCAGCAGTGAACGGGGGGAGCTGTTTTTT. Protein: CASSERGELFF. Filled out from reference TRBV25-1 and TRBJ2-2, the complete variable domain reads EADIYQTPRYLVIGTGKKITLECSQTMGHDKMYWYQQDPGMELHLIHYSYGVNSTEKGDLSSESTVSRIRTEHFPLTLESARPSHTSQYLCASSERGELFFGEGSRLTVL.

The rearrangement uses TRBV7-7 and TRBJ1-4; perhaps TRBD1 as D (5 bases). The CDR3 length is 13 residues. CDR1 is SSHAT, CDR2 FNYEAQ, per germline (reference sequence). The V end lost 0 bases, the J end lost 10 bases, and 9 bases lay between the germline ends. The CDR3 reads CASSLARGGKLFF. CDR3 in DNA: TGTGCCAGCAGCTTAGCTCGGGGGGGAAAACTGTTTTTT.

The chain carries TRBV9 and TRBJ2-2; 10 bases fit TRBD2. CDR1 is SGDLS and CDR2 is YYNGEE in the germline V gene. Trimming took 5 bases from V and 0 from J; bases not matched to a gene: 7. CDR3 length: 17 residues. The CDR3 is CASSRGSGRPNTGELFF. As DNA, the CDR3 is TGTGCCAGCAGTAGAGGTAGCGGGAGGCCGAACACCGGGGAGCTGTTTTTT.

The chain joins TRBV11-2 to TRBJ2-1; D perhaps matches TRBD2 (6 bases). V lost 5 bases to trimming and J lost 9 bases, with 32 bases between them. The CDR3 loop spans 19 amino acids. CDR1 and CDR2 from the germline V gene are SGHAT and FQNNGV. The CDR3 spells CASSTSLVAAPLTPPEQFF. CDR3 sequence (DNA): TGTGCCAGCAGCACCAGTTTAGTAGCGGCACCTTTAACTCCCCCTGAGCAGTTCTTC.

The chain has TRBV9 and TRBJ2-1; 7 nucleotides line up with TRBD1. Germline values: CDR1 SGDLS, CDR2 YYNGEE. This CDR3 contains 15 residues. After removal of 3 bases from V and 3 bases from J, the junction contained 6 bases not matched to a gene. The CDR3 nucleotides read TGTGCCAGCAGCGGAGGGACAGACGGCTACAATGAGCAGTTCTTC. This sequence encodes CASSGGTDGYNEQFF.

The chain is built from TRBV28 and TRBJ2-7; 7 positions match TRBD1. This CDR3 region has 13 residues. Germline loops: CDR1 MDHEN, CDR2 SYDVKM. V dropped 7 bases and J dropped 4; count of bases not matched to a gene: 7. The CDR3 sequence: CASTWTGPYEQYF. CDR3 nucleotide sequence: TGTGCCAGCACCTGGACAGGCCCATACGAGCAGTACTTC. Looking up the rest from reference TRBV28 and TRBJ2-7 gives the full variable domain: DVKVTQSSRYLVKRTGEKVFLECVQDMDHENMFWYRQDPGLGLRLIYFSYDVKMKEKGDIPEGYSVSREKKERFSLILESASTNQTSMYLCASTWTGPYEQYFGPGTRLTVT.

The chain joins TRBV11-2 to TRBJ2-7; 9 nucleotides align to TRBD1. The CDR3 spans 14 residues. Germline V gene data show CDR1 as SGHAT and CDR2 as FQNNGV. The V gene end was trimmed by 5 bases and the J gene end by 3 bases; junction bases not matched to a gene: 5. CDR3: CASSADRGLYEQYF. CDR3 coding DNA: TGTGCCAGCAGCGCGGACAGGGGCCTCTACGAGCAGTACTTC.

This chain uses TRBV3-1 (or the pseudogene TRBV3-2) with TRBJ2-1; 13 bases match TRBD2. Germline lookup yields CDR1 LGHDT and CDR2 YNNKEL (reference sequence). This CDR3 is built from 15 residues. Trimming cost V 3 bases and J 6 bases; bases outside gene matches: 2. CDR3 sequence reads: CASSQTSGRFNEQFF. The CDR3 DNA reads TGTGCCAGCAGCCAGACTAGCGGGAGGTTCAATGAGCAGTTCTTC.

The chain links TRBV7-9 to TRBJ2-7; 7 bases are a match to TRBD2. CDR1 is SEHNR, CDR2 FQNEAQ, per germline (reference sequence). The junction had 5 bases not matched to a gene; V was cut back by 5 bases and J by 4 bases. The CDR3 extends over 13 amino acids. This CDR3 reads CASSPYSGYEQYF. The CDR3, as DNA: TGTGCCAGCAGCCCCTATAGCGGGTACGAGCAGTACTTC.

This chain joins TRBV19 and TRBJ1-5; a possible D gene is TRBD1 (5 bases). V shed 11 bases and J shed 6 bases, with 17 bases lying between them. Germline V CDR1 and CDR2: LNHDA, SQIVND (reference sequence). This CDR3 has 13 amino acids. The CDR3: CACQGGLGQPQHF. As DNA, the CDR3 is TGTGCCTGCCAGGGAGGGTTGGGTCAGCCCCAGCATTTT. Using reference TRBV19 and TRBJ1-5 for the parts outside the CDR3, the full variable domain is DGGITQSPKYLFRKEGQNVTLSCEQNLNHDAMYWYRQDPGQGLRLIYYSQIVNDFQKGDIAEGYSVSREKKESFPLTVTSAQKNPTAFYLCACQGGLGQPQHFGDGTRLSIL.

The rearrangement uses TRBV2 and TRBJ2-1; TRBD2 agrees at 8 bases. Germline CDR1 reads SNHLY; CDR2 reads FYNNEI. The CDR3 has 15 residues. V was clipped by 6 bases and J by 5 bases; unmatched bases: 9. CDR3 residues: CASRSGAGGNNEQFF. CDR3 nucleotide sequence: TGTGCCAGCAGATCGGGGGCGGGAGGTAACAATGAGCAGTTCTTC. The full variable domain, its missing parts supplied by reference TRBV2 and TRBJ2-1, is EPEVTQTPSHQVTQMGQEVILRCVPISNHLYFYWYRQILGQKVEFLVSFYNNEISEKSEIFDDQFSVERPDGSNFTLKIRSTKLEDSAMYFCASRSGAGGNNEQFFGPGTRLTVL.

V usage is TRBV28 and J usage is TRBJ1-5, with D unresolved. The CDR3 contains 12 residues. CDR1 and CDR2 from the germline V gene are MDHEN and SYDVKM. The V end lost 6 bases, the J end lost 10 bases, and 13 bases lay between the germline ends. The CDR3 loop is CASSPPAGPQHF. The CDR3 region has the DNA TGTGCCAGCAGCCCACCCGCAGGACCCCAGCATTTT. The full variable domain, its missing parts supplied by reference TRBV28 and TRBJ1-5, is DVKVTQSSRYLVKRTGEKVFLECVQDMDHENMFWYRQDPGLGLRLIYFSYDVKMKEKGDIPEGYSVSREKKERFSLILESASTNQTSMYLCASSPPAGPQHFGDGTRLSIL.

The chain combines TRBV19 with TRBJ1-2; D unclear. Trimming removed 9 bases from V and 0 bases from J, with 8 bases in between. Per germline, CDR1 LNHDA and CDR2 SQIVND (reference sequence). The CDR3 is 12 residues long. The CDR3 coding sequence is TGTGCCAGCAGACATCCTAACTATGGCTACACCTTC. Translated, it gives CASRHPNYGYTF.